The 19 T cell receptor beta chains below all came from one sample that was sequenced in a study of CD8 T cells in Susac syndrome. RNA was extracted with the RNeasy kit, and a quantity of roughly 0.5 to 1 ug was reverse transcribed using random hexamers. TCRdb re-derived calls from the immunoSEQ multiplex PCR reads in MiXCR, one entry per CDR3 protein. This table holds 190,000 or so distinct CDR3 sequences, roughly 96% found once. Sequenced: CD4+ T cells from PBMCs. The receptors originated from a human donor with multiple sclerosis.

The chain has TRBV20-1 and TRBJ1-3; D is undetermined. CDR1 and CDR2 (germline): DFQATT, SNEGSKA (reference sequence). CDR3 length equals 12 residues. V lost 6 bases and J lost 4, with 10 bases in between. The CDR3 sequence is CSATDPGNTIYF. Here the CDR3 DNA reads TGCAGTGCCACAGACCCCGGAAACACCATATATTTT.

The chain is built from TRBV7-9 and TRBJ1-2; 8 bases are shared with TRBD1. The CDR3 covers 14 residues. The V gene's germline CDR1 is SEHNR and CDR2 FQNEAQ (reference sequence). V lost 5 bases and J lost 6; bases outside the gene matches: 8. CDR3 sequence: CASSPRQGTDGYTF. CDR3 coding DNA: TGTGCCAGCAGCCCCCGACAGGGGACGGATGGCTACACCTTC.

CDR3 residues: CSARGYTF. CDR3 nucleotide sequence: TGCAGTGCTAGGGGCTACACCTTC. This chain joins TRBV20-1 and TRBJ1-2; D is undetermined. The germline CDR1 and CDR2 sequences are DFQATT and SNEGSKA (reference sequence). The CDR3 consists of 8 residues. V dropped 3 bases and J dropped 8 bases, with 1 base sitting between them.

DNA of the CDR3: TGTGCCAGCAGGCGGGACTCTGGCGGTGAGCAGTTCTTC. It codes for CASRRDSGGEQFF. The chain recombines TRBV12-3 or TRBV12-4 with TRBJ2-1, with TRBD2 as a possible D gene (6 bases). The CDR3 is 13 residues long. Trimming took off 6 bases at V and 9 bases at J, with 15 bases between the two ends.

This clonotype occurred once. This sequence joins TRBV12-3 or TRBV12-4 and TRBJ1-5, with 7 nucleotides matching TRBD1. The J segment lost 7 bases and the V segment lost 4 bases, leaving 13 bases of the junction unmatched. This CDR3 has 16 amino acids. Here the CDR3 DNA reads TGTGCCAGCAGTTGGGGGGTGAGGGGGCGACTGCAGCCCCAGCATTTT. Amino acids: CASSWGVRGRLQPQHF.

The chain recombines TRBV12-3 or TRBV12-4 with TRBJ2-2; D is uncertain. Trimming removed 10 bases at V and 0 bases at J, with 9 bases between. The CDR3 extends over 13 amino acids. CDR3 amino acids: CATQTTNTGELFF. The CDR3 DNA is TGTGCCACCCAGACAACGAACACCGGGGAGCTGTTTTTT.

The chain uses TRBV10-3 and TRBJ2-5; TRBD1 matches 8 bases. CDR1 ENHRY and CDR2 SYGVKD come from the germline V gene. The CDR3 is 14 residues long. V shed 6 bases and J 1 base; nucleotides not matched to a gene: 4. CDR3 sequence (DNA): TGTGCCATCAGCCCCGGGACAGGCCAAGAGACCCAGTACTTC. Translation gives CAISPGTGQETQYF.

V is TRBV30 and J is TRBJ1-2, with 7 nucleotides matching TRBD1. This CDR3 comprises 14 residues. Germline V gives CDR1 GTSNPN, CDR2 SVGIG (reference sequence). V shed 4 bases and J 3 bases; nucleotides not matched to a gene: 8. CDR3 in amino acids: CAWNRDRVDYGYTF. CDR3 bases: TGTGCCTGGAATCGAGACAGGGTCGACTATGGCTACACCTTC.

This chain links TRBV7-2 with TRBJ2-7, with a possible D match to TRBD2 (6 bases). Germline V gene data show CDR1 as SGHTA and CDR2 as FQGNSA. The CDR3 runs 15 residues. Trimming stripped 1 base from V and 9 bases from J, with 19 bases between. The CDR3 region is CASSLGPGGRGAQYF. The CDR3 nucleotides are TGTGCCAGCAGCTTAGGCCCTGGTGGGCGCGGGGCGCAGTACTTC.

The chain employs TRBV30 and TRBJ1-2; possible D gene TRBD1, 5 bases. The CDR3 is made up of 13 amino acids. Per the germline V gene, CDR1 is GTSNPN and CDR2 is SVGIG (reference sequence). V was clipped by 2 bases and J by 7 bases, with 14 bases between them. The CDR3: CAWSIQGASGYTF. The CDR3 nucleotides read TGTGCCTGGAGTATCCAAGGGGCATCTGGCTACACCTTC.

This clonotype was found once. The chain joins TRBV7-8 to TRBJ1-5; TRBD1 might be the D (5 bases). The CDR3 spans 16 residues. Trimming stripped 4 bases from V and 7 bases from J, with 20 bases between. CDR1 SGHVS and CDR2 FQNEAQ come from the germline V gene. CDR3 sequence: CASSYGGRAGRQPQHF. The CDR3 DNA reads TGTGCCAGCAGCTATGGAGGTCGGGCAGGGCGGCAGCCCCAGCATTTT.

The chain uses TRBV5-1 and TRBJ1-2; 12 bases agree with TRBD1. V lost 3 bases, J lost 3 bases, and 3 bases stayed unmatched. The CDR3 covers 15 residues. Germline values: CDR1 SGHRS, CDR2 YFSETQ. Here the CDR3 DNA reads TGCGCCAGCAGCTGGGACAGGGGGCTAGACTATGGCTACACCTTC. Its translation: CASSWDRGLDYGYTF.

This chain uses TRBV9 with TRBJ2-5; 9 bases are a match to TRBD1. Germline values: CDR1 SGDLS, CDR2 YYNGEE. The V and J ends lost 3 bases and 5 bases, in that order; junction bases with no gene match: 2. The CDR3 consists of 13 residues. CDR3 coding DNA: TGTGCCAGCAGCGCCGGGACAGGGGAGACCCAGTACTTC. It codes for CASSAGTGETQYF.

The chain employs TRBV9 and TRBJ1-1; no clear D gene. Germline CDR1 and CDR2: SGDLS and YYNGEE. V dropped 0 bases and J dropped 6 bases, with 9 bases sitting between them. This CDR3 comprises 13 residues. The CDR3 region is CASSVVGRPEAFF. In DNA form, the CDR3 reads TGTGCCAGCAGCGTAGTGGGCAGACCTGAAGCTTTCTTT.

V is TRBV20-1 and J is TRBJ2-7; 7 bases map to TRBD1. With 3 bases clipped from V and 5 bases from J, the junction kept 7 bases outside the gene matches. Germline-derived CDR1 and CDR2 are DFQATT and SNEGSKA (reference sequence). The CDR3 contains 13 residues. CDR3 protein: CSASQGVVHEQYF. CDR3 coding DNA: TGCAGTGCTAGCCAGGGGGTGGTCCACGAGCAGTACTTC.

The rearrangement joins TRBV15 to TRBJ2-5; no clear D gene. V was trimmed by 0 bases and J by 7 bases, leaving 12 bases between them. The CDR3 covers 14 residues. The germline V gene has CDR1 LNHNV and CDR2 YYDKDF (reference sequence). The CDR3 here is CATSRDRAVGTQYF. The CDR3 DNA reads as TGTGCCACCAGCAGAGATCGGGCGGTAGGGACCCAGTACTTC.

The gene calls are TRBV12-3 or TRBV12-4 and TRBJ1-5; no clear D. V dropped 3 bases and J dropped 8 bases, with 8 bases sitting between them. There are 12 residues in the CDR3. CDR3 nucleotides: TGTGCCAGCAGTTTGCCGGAGAAGCCCCAGCATTTT. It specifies CASSLPEKPQHF.

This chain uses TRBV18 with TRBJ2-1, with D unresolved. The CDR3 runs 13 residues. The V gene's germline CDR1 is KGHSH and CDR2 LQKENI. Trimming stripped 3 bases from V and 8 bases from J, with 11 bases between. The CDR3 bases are TGTGCCAGCTCACCGGGCGTTGGGGATGAGCAGTTCTTC. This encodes CASSPGVGDEQFF.

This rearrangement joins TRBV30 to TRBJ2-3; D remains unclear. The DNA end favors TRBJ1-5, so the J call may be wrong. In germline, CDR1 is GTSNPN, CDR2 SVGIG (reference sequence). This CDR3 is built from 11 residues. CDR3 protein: CAWSARNTQHF. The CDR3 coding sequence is TGTGCCTGGAGTGCCCGAAATACGCAGCATTTT.